This T cell receptor (beta chain) was observed in a study of blood T cells in healthy people across ages. Worth noting for this clonotype: Its antigen remains unknown.

The second PCR ran about 6 to 11 cycles with a sample-barcoded 5' primer and J-beta primers. TCRdb re-called the 5' RACE reads through MiXCR, storing one row per CDR3 protein. The sample yields about 800,000 distinct CDR3 sequences, roughly 60% seen once. Study results and limitations: Observed TCR beta diversity per million T cells went down as age went up. This fall followed a roughly linear course with age. Strong correlation linked observed beta diversity and percent naive T cells.

The V gene's germline CDR1 is LGHNA and CDR2 YSLEER. This CDR3 is 16 amino acids long. The ends were cut back, 5 bases at V and 1 base at J, with 16 bases in the middle. This sequence joins TRBV4-3 and TRBJ2-3; tentatively, D is TRBD2 (5 bases). The TCR comes from a man younger than 40 in good health. The sequencing sample was made of blood. The CDR3 DNA follows: TGCGCCAGCAGCAATCGGAGGTCGTGGGGCACAGATACGCAGTATTTT. This encodes CASSNRRSWGTDTQYF.